The clone carrying this T cell receptor (beta chain) appeared a single time. Germline-derived CDR1 and CDR2 are SGHRS and YFSETQ. The junction had 2 bases not matched to a gene; V was cut back by 4 bases and J by 1 base. The CDR3 length is 15 residues. This sample is part of a study of blood T cell repertoires in COVID-19. On the study more broadly: Some COVID-19 samples were acute and others convalescent; all came from the United States, Italy and Spain. PBMCs, B-cell-depleted T cells, or T cells were the source of the cDNA or gDNA that made up the material.

Per the original data handling: Amplification with reference gene primers provided the estimates of nucleated cell counts. Sequencing was performed with immunoSEQ multiplex PCR; in TCRdb, only in-frame clones are kept and a portion is missing. That table supplies the V and J calls and clone size; D and trimming were determined from the DNA. This sample carries about 190,000 clones, 70% to 90% of them seen once, and the ten largest clones take 5.5% to 7%. V usage is TRBV5-1 and J usage is TRBJ2-3; 11 bases align to TRBD2. The sequenced sample was peripheral blood. The receptor was derived from a woman between 40 and 55 years old who had recovered from COVID-19. Here the CDR3 reads CASSLGLAGTDTQYF. Written as DNA, the CDR3 is TGCGCCAGCAGCCTGGGACTAGCGGGCACAGATACGCAGTATTTT.